A selection of T cell receptor beta chains follows, all from one sample in a study of OX40 agonist ivuxolimab in advanced cancers. Produced via immunoSEQ multiplex PCR; TCRdb's table is partial and in-frame only. The table records some 43,000 clones, around 94% of them present only once. Sequences were derived from CD4+ or CD8+ T cells sorted from blood, sampled in a trial of the OX40 agonist ivuxolimab. The receptors stem from an adult with an advanced solid tumor such as melanoma, head and neck, liver or kidney cancer. Both conserved end residues are part of each CDR3. Fields, in order: D gene, clone size, V gene, J gene, CDR3 DNA, CDR3 protein. A D gene is named only where the DNA matches it firmly. Size values are once, few and many counts, or a class for expanded clones, and some rows have none.

.	.	TRBV4-3	TRBJ2-7	TGCGCCAGCAGCCCTGTGGTAGCCTACGAGCAGTACTTC	CASSPVVAYEQYF
.	.	TRBV6-5	TRBJ2-2	TGTGCCAGCAGTTGGGGGTCAAGGACCGGGGAGCTGTTTTTT	CASSWGSRTGELFF
.	.	TRBV4-3	TRBJ1-2	TGCGCCAGCAGGAAAGAAAGGGGCAGGGGCGCCAACTATGGCTACACCTTC	CASRKERGRGANYGYTF
.	.	TRBV5-4	TRBJ2-2	TGTGCCAGCAGCTCGGGAACCGGGGAGCTGTTTTTT	CASSSGTGELFF
.	.	TRBV9	TRBJ1-3	TGTGCCAGCAGCGTAGAATCACTCTCTGGAAACACCATATATTTT	CASSVESLSGNTIYF
.	.	TRBV6-4	TRBJ2-1	TGTGCCAGCAGAATTACTAGCTCCTACAATGAGCAGTTCTTC	CASRITSSYNEQFF
TRBD1	.	TRBV7-8	TRBJ1-2	TGTGCCAGCAGCTTAGTCCAGACAGGGCTGCGTGGCTACACCTTC	CASSLVQTGLRGYTF
TRBD1	.	TRBV6-4	TRBJ1-2	TGTGCCAGCAGTTTAGGGACAGGGGGCTTTTATGGCTACACCTTC	CASSLGTGGFYGYTF
TRBD2	.	TRBV27	TRBJ2-3	TGTGCCAGCAGTTTAAGGGTTTGGCTAGCGGGAACAAGCACAGATACGCAGTATTTT	CASSLRVWLAGTSTDTQYF
.	.	TRBV19	TRBJ2-1	TGTGCCAGTAATGACTTTAGCTCCTACAATGAGCAGTTCTTC	CASNDFSSYNEQFF
.	.	TRBV7-9	TRBJ1-3	TGTGCCAGCAGCCTCGATGGAAACACCATATATTTT	CASSLDGNTIYF
.	.	TRBV5-1	TRBJ1-2	TGCGCCAGCAGCTTGAACCTTAGAAGCAACGGCTACACCTTC	CASSLNLRSNGYTF
.	.	TRBV6-1	TRBJ2-7	TGTGCCAGCAGCGGGGACCCCTCATACGAGCAGTACTTC	CASSGDPSYEQYF
TRBD2	.	TRBV7-3	TRBJ2-2	TGTGCCAGCAGCCCCTTTAGGCGGGAGGATGGTACCGGGGAGCTGTTTTTT	CASSPFRREDGTGELFF
.	.	TRBV9	TRBJ2-4	TGTGCCAGCAGCGGCAGGGGAAACATTCAGTACTTC	CASSGRGNIQYF
TRBD1	once	TRBV6-6	TRBJ2-7	TGTGCCAGCAGCTCCGGGACAGGACTTTACGAGCAGTACTTC	CASSSGTGLYEQYF
.	.	TRBV13	TRBJ2-5	TGTGCCAGCAGCGTCGGGACTGCCAGGTGGACCCAGTACTTC	CASSVGTARWTQYF
.	.	TRBV7-6	TRBJ1-2	TGTGCCAGCAGCTTATGGTGCCAAACCCAAAACTATGGCTACACCTTC	CASSLWCQTQNYGYTF
TRBD1	.	TRBV9	TRBJ2-7	TGTGCCAGCAGCGGACAGGGGTGGGACGAGCAGTACTTC	CASSGQGWDEQYF
TRBD1	.	TRBV6-5	TRBJ1-2	TGTGCCAGCACGACCGGGACAGACTATGGCTACACCTTC	CASTTGTDYGYTF
TRBD1	.	TRBV13	TRBJ1-1	TGTGCCAGCAGCCTCCACAGGGGAGCTGAAGCTTTCTTT	CASSLHRGAEAFF
.	.	TRBV4-2	TRBJ2-7	TGTGCCAGCAGCCAAGAGAGGGTATTTAGTATGGACGAGCAGTACTTC	CASSQERVFSMDEQYF
TRBD2	.	TRBV9	TRBJ2-3	TGTGCCAGCAGCTCAAGACTTGGGACTAGCGGGAGGGATAACACAGATACGCAGTATTTT	CASSSRLGTSGRDNTDTQYF
.	.	TRBV12-5	TRBJ2-1	TGTGCTAGTGGTTTCGGACAGAATGAGCAGTTCTTC	CASGFGQNEQFF
.	.	TRBV7-6	TRBJ2-5	TGTGCCAGCAGCTTAACGTCCCAGGAGTTCCAAGAGACCCAGTACTTC	CASSLTSQEFQETQYF
.	.	TRBV27	TRBJ2-3	TGTGCCAGCAGAGGAGGACTGGGCACAGATACGCAGTATTTT	CASRGGLGTDTQYF
TRBD2	.	TRBV9	TRBJ2-2	TGTGCCAGCAGCGTTAATCTAGCGGGAGCGAACACCGGGGAGCTGTTTTTT	CASSVNLAGANTGELFF
.	.	TRBV9	TRBJ1-2	TGTGCCAGCAGCGTAGGAGGGACGGCCTATGGCTACACCTTC	CASSVGGTAYGYTF
TRBD2	.	TRBV7-9	TRBJ2-3	TGTGCCACCGACGCACTAGCGGGAGGGATCACAGATACGCAGTATTTT	CATDALAGGITDTQYF
.	.	TRBV2	TRBJ1-1	TGTGCCAGCAGAAGCCCGGAGGGAGTGGTCACTGAAGCTTTCTTT	CASRSPEGVVTEAFF
.	.	TRBV7-6	TRBJ1-3	TGTGCCAGCAGCTTGGGCTCTGGAAACACCATATATTTT	CASSLGSGNTIYF
.	.	TRBV29-1	TRBJ2-7	TGCAGCGTTGAGGGTGAGGATGGGGCCTACGAGCAGTACTTC	CSVEGEDGAYEQYF
.	.	TRBV6-6	TRBJ2-7	TGTGCCAGCAGTTATCCCGGAGGTTCCTACGAGCAGTACTTC	CASSYPGGSYEQYF
TRBD2	.	TRBV4-3	TRBJ2-2	TGCGCCAGCAGCCAAGAAGGGCGTATAGTAGCGGGAGTGAGTTCCGGGGAGCTGTTTTTT	CASSQEGRIVAGVSSGELFF